Listed here are 27 T cell receptor beta chains from one sample, sequenced in a study of T cells in Graves' hyperthyroidism and ophthalmopathy. Amplified regions were TCR beta CDR3 sequences from RNA transcripts. Using the HTBI primer set, a first-round RT-PCR was run on the TCR CDR3. TCRdb reprocessed the multiplex PCR reads via MiXCR and lists one record per CDR3 protein. The profile shows roughly 510,000 distinct CDR3 sequences, roughly 20% of them singletons. Source material: blood. These receptor sequences come from a man younger than 30 with Graves' hyperthyroidism.

This clonotype was observed at least ten times. The chain uses TRBV12-3 or TRBV12-4 and TRBJ1-5, with 9 bases fitting TRBD1. CDR3 length: 18 residues. V dropped 1 base and J dropped 2; count of bases not matched to a gene: 9. The CDR3 nucleotides read TGTGCCAGCAGTTTAGGAAGACTACAGGGGGCTGGCAATCAGCCCCAGCATTTT. This sequence encodes CASSLGRLQGAGNQPQHF.

This clonotype was recorded at least ten times. The V call is TRBV7-6, the J call TRBJ1-1, with D perhaps matching TRBD1 (5 bases). Germline-derived CDR1 and CDR2 are SGHVS and FNYEAQ. Trimming pared 3 bases from V and 6 bases from J, leaving 11 bases between. The CDR3 has 13 residues. DNA of the CDR3: TGTGCCAGCAGCTTGGGACGGACCTCTGAAGCTTTCTTT. Protein sequence: CASSLGRTSEAFF.

The sample holds many counts of this clonotype. The genes are TRBV6-1 and TRBJ1-2; no reliable D call. CDR3 length: 12 residues. The germline V gene has CDR1 MNHNS and CDR2 SASEGT. V lost 8 bases to trimming and J lost 2 bases, with 9 bases between them. The CDR3 bases are TGTGCCAGCCGCCGTGAGAACTATGGCTACACCTTC. Its translation is CASRRENYGYTF.

This clonotype was recorded at least ten times. The chain carries TRBV18 and TRBJ2-7; D ambiguous. Per the germline V gene, CDR1 is KGHSH and CDR2 is LQKENI. This CDR3 is 8 amino acids long. V was cut by 7 bases and J by 8 bases, with 3 bases left in between. Here the CDR3 reads CASWKQYF. The CDR3 DNA sequence: TGTGCCAGCTGGAAGCAGTACTTC.

This clonotype showed up many times. The rearrangement links TRBV20-1 to TRBJ1-2, with TRBD1 identical over 7 bases. Trimming took 5 bases from V and 6 from J; bases not matched to a gene: 6. Germline assignment: CDR1 DFQATT and CDR2 SNEGSKA (reference sequence). The CDR3 has 12 residues. For the CDR3, the DNA is TGCAGTGCTGTGAACAGGGGACATGGCTACACCTTC. It codes for CSAVNRGHGYTF.

This clonotype was observed a handful of times. An end of the junction differs from the germline gene, which may be a read error. The chain uses TRBV27 and TRBJ1-1, with a tentative D call TRBD1 (5 bases). There are 13 residues in the CDR3. Germline CDR1 is MNHEY and CDR2 is SMNVEV (reference sequence). As DNA, the CDR3 is TGTGCCAGCAATTTACCTCAGGGCACTGAAGCTTTCTTT. Translating gives CASNLPQGTEAFF.

J is TRBJ1-1 and V is TRBV2; D is unresolved. The CDR3 length is 15 residues. Trimming shortened V by 1 base and J by 1 base, and 10 bases separated the two germline ends. CDR1 and CDR2 from the germline V gene are SNHLY and FYNNEI. The CDR3 DNA is TGTGCCAGCAGTGAAGGGGGTCATGGGAACACTGAAGCTTTCTTT. Its protein product is CASSEGGHGNTEAFF.

This chain joins TRBV28 and TRBJ2-7, with TRBD2 as a possible D gene (5 bases). Trimming left V 2 bases short and J 0 bases short, with 8 bases between. This CDR3 has 14 amino acids. Looked up from germline, CDR1 is MDHEN and CDR2 is SYDVKM. In DNA form, the CDR3 reads TGTGCCAGCAGTTTACAGCGGAACTCCTACGAGCAGTACTTC. Its translation: CASSLQRNSYEQYF.

This clonotype was detected a few times. This chain uses TRBV4-1 with TRBJ1-1, with D unclear. The V end was cut by 1 base, the J end by 12 bases, with 12 bases between. The CDR3 is 12 residues long. CDR1 and CDR2 (germline): MGHRA, YSYEKL. This CDR3 is CASSQVRRRTFF. The CDR3 bases are TGCGCCAGCAGCCAAGTTCGCCGGAGGACTTTCTTT.

This clonotype was seen a few times. This chain links TRBV24-1 with TRBJ2-2; 10 bases agree with TRBD1. The V segment lost 0 bases and the J segment 6 bases; nucleotides outside the gene matches: 3. Looked up from germline, CDR1 is KGHDR and CDR2 is SFDVKD. This CDR3 has 16 amino acids. The CDR3 reads CATSDLGQGGSGELFF. CDR3 coding DNA: TGTGCCACCAGTGATTTGGGACAGGGGGGTTCCGGGGAGCTGTTTTTT.

This clonotype was picked up many times. The V and J genes are TRBV19 and TRBJ1-5; 7 bases fit TRBD1. The trim removed 9 bases at V and 0 bases at J, leaving 14 bases unmatched. The CDR3 has 17 amino acids. In germline, CDR1 is LNHDA, CDR2 SQIVND (reference sequence). CDR3 DNA sequence: TGTGCCAGCGGGGACCCCTTAAGACAGGGTAGCAATCAGCCCCAGCATTTT. This gives the protein CASGDPLRQGSNQPQHF.

This clonotype was detected many times. V gene TRBV29-1 combines with J gene TRBJ1-2; TRBD1 might be the D (5 bases). With 4 bases removed from V and 4 bases from J, the gap between germline ends came to 13 bases. Germline V CDR1 and CDR2: SQVTM, ANQGSEA. The CDR3 covers 13 residues. The CDR3 nucleotides are TGCAGCGTTGGGTTTACCAGGGCCTATGGCTACACCTTC. It encodes CSVGFTRAYGYTF.

This clonotype was detected many times. This chain joins TRBV7-2 and TRBJ1-5; D not certain. This CDR3 is built from 14 residues. Germline lookup yields CDR1 SGHTA and CDR2 FQGNSA. V was pared by 6 bases and J by 0 bases, with 9 bases between. The CDR3 DNA follows: TGTGCCAGCAGTTCCAGTTCTAGCAATCAGCCCCAGCATTTT. This encodes CASSSSSSNQPQHF.

This clonotype was picked up many times. The chain has TRBV6-5 and TRBJ2-6; tentative D call: TRBD1 (5 bases). The CDR3 has 21 residues. Germline assignment: CDR1 MNHEY and CDR2 SVGAGI. The V and J ends lost 6 bases and 0 bases respectively, with 27 bases between them. The CDR3 here is CASSPIFAPSGFSSGANVLTF. CDR3 nucleotide sequence: TGTGCCAGCAGCCCCATATTCGCACCCTCAGGGTTTTCCTCTGGGGCCAACGTCCTGACTTTC.

This clonotype was counted many times. This chain uses TRBV28 with TRBJ1-2, with 7 bases that match TRBD1. In germline, CDR1 is MDHEN, CDR2 SYDVKM. CDR3 size: 13 residues. The ends lost 6 bases at V and 6 bases at J; junction bases unmatched: 7. The chain's CDR3 is CASSSRGTDGYTF. CDR3 DNA: TGTGCCAGCAGCTCCAGGGGGACGGATGGCTACACCTTC.

V is TRBV24-1 and J is TRBJ2-7, with D maybe TRBD2 (6 bases). Looked up from germline, CDR1 is KGHDR and CDR2 is SFDVKD. V was cut by 4 bases and J by 4 bases, with 13 bases left in between. The CDR3 is 14 amino acids. As DNA, the CDR3 is TGTGCCACCAGTGACACCGGGAGTCCTTACGAGCAGTACTTC. Protein product: CATSDTGSPYEQYF.

In this sample, this clonotype turned up many times. The J gene is TRBJ2-7, the V gene TRBV5-5; a weak D match, TRBD2 (5 bases). The V and J ends lost 2 bases and 2 bases respectively, with 11 bases between them. The CDR3 sequence is 14 residues long. Germline CDR1 and CDR2: SGHKS and YYEKEE (reference sequence). CDR3 bases: TGTGCCAGCAGCTTTGAGGGATTAGCCTACGAGCAGTACTTC. Its translation is CASSFEGLAYEQYF.

This clonotype showed up many times. This chain connects TRBV28 to TRBJ1-5, with 8 bases matching TRBD1. V lost 11 bases and J lost 4; bases outside the gene matches: 4. The germline gives CDR1 MDHEN, CDR2 SYDVKM. The CDR3 loop spans 12 amino acids. The CDR3 bases are TGTGCCTCCACAGGGGGAAATCAGCCCCAGCATTTT. Translated: CASTGGNQPQHF. Based on the CDR3 plus reference TRBV28 and TRBJ1-5, the full variable domain is DVKVTQSSRYLVKRTGEKVFLECVQDMDHENMFWYRQDPGLGLRLIYFSYDVKMKEKGDIPEGYSVSREKKERFSLILESASTNQTSMYLCASTGGNQPQHFGDGTRLSIL.

The J gene is TRBJ2-7, the V gene TRBV18; D is perhaps TRBD2 (6 bases). V shed 1 base and J shed 3 bases, with 22 bases lying between them. The germline CDR1 and CDR2 sequences are KGHSH and LQKENI. This CDR3 is 18 amino acids long. The CDR3 loop is CASSPLGPPSSGGYEQYF. CDR3 DNA: TGTGCCAGCTCACCACTCGGGCCGCCAAGCTCCGGGGGCTACGAGCAGTACTTC.

Ten or more counts support this clonotype. V usage is TRBV20-1 and J usage is TRBJ1-1; maybe TRBD1 (6 bases). V lost 4 bases, J lost 1 base, and 7 bases lay in between. Germline V gene lookup returns CDR1 DFQATT and CDR2 SNEGSKA (reference sequence). The CDR3 loop spans 12 amino acids. The CDR3 sequence: CSATDRNTEAFF. In DNA form, the CDR3 reads TGCAGTGCTACGGACAGGAACACTGAAGCTTTCTTT.

This clonotype was detected only once. The rearrangement joins TRBV4-1 to TRBJ1-2, with a tentative D call TRBD1 (6 bases). The ends were cut back, 3 bases at V and 0 bases at J, with 14 bases in the middle. Per germline, CDR1 MGHRA and CDR2 YSYEKL. The CDR3 runs 16 residues. CDR3 region: CASSQLRGRANYGYTF. Here the CDR3 DNA reads TGCGCCAGCAGCCAGCTCAGGGGCAGGGCTAACTATGGCTACACCTTC.

This clonotype came up a few times. V is TRBV29-1 and J is TRBJ2-7; tentatively, D is TRBD1 (6 bases). This CDR3 spans 14 amino acids. V was clipped by 5 bases and J by 6 bases, with 20 bases between them. Germline CDR1 reads SQVTM; CDR2 reads ANQGSEA. The CDR3 DNA reads as TGCAGCGTTTCCAGACAGGTCGGAGAGAGCGAGCAGTACTTC. Protein: CSVSRQVGESEQYF.

This clonotype came up many times. The chain employs TRBV30 and TRBJ1-6; D is ambiguous. V gave up 1 base and J gave up 7 bases, with 11 bases separating them. Germline V gene sequence: CDR1 GTSNPN, CDR2 SVGIG (reference sequence). CDR3 length: 14 amino acids. CDR3 loop: CAWSADPWNSPLHF. The CDR3 nucleotides read TGTGCCTGGAGTGCCGACCCTTGGAATTCACCCCTCCACTTT.

This clonotype appeared many times. J is TRBJ1-1 and V is TRBV6-2 or TRBV6-3; 7 bases map to TRBD1. There are 15 residues in the CDR3. Looked up from germline, CDR1 is MNHEY and CDR2 is SVGEGT. V gave up 5 bases and J gave up 6 bases; unmatched junction bases: 12. CDR3 sequence reads: CASSPRQGRRAEAFF. DNA for the CDR3: TGTGCCAGCAGTCCCCGACAGGGTCGGAGGGCTGAAGCTTTCTTT.

This clonotype appeared once. The J gene is TRBJ2-5, the V gene TRBV30, with 10 bases identical to TRBD1. CDR3 length: 16 residues. Germline CDR1 is GTSNPN and CDR2 is SVGIG (reference sequence). The DNA of the CDR3 is TGTGCTTACGACAGGGGGCGAAGGGGCGAGGGGGAGACCCAGTACTTC. It codes for CAYDRGRRGEGETQYF.

This clonotype was detected ten times or more. The V call is TRBV6-4, the J call TRBJ1-6, with D possibly matching TRBD1 (6 bases). V lost 0 bases to trimming and J lost 6 bases, with 6 bases between them. The CDR3 spans 14 residues. CDR1 and CDR2 from the germline V gene are MRHNA and SNTAGT. The CDR3, as DNA: TGTGCCAGCAGTGACTCGGGGGCTAATTCACCCCTCCACTTT. Its translation: CASSDSGANSPLHF.

Note on this clonotype: A much more abundant neighbour one base away suggests this may be a read error. The chain recombines TRBV29-1 with TRBJ1-2; D not resolved. Per germline, CDR1 SQVTM and CDR2 ANQGSEA. This CDR3 spans 12 amino acids. CDR3: CNVAPSLNGYTF. For the CDR3, the DNA is TGCAACGTTGCCCCTTCCCTTAACGGCTACACCTTC. The full variable domain, in which reference TRBV29-1 and TRBJ1-2 provide the parts outside the CDR3, is SAVISQKPSRDICQRGTSLTIQCQVDSQVTMMFWYRQQPGQSLTLIATANQGSEATYESGFVIDKFPISRPNLTFSTLTVSNMSPEDSSIYLCNVAPSLNGYTFGSGTRLTVV.